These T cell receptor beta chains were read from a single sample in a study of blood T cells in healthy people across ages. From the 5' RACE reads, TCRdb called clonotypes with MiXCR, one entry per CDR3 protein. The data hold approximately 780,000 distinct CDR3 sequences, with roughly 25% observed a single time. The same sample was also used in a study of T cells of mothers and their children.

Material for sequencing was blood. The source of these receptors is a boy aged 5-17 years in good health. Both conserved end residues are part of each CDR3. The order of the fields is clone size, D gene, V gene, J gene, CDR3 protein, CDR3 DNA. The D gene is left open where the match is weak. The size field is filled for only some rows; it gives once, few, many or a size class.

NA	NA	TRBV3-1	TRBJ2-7	CASSPQSGTNSYEQYF	TGTGCCAGCAGCCCCCAGTCCGGGACAAACTCCTACGAGCAGTACTTC
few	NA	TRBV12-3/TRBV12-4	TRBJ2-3	CASKWGSTDTQYF	TGTGCCAGCAAGTGGGGGAGCACAGATACGCAGTATTTT
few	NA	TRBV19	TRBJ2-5	CASNTGPTTRGETQYF	TGTGCCAGTAACACAGGACCAACCACCCGAGGGGAGACCCAGTACTTC
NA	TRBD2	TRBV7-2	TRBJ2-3	CASSLAAGVGADTQYF	TGTGCCAGCAGCTTAGCCGCGGGGGTGGGCGCAGATACGCAGTATTTT
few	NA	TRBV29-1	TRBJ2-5	CSVAGTNSLGGTQYF	TGCAGCGTTGCTGGGACAAATTCTTTGGGTGGGACCCAGTACTTC
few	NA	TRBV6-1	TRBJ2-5	CASSEAVRQPVGTQYF	TGTGCCAGCAGTGAAGCGGTACGGCAGCCAGTGGGGACCCAGTACTTC
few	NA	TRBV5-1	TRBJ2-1	CASQQEGEQFF	TGCGCCAGCCAGCAGGAGGGTGAGCAGTTCTTC
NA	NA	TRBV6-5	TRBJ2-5	CASSTQLNMYKEQYF	TGTGCCAGCAGTACCCAACTGAACATGTACAAGGAGCAGTACTTC
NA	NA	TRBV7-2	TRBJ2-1	CASSFAANLAPAYNEQFF	TGTGCCAGCAGCTTTGCAGCAAACCTAGCACCCGCATACAATGAGCAGTTCTTC
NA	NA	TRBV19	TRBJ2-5	CASSTFGGNRETQYF	TGTGCCAGTAGCACATTCGGCGGGAACCGAGAGACCCAGTACTTC
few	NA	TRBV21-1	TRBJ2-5	CASSKDLAENQETQYF	TGTGCCAGCAGCAAAGATCTAGCGGAGAACCAAGAGACCCAGTACTTC
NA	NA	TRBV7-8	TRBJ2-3	CASSLEGGAIDTQYF	TGTGCCAGCAGCTTAGAAGGGGGGGCCATAGATACGCAGTATTTT
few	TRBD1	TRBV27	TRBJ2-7	CVSSGQGPPYEQYF	TGTGTCAGCAGCGGACAGGGACCTCCCTACGAGCAGTACTTC
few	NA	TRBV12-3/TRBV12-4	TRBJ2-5	CASSFMSGQGTQYF	TGTGCCAGCAGTTTTATGTCCGGCCAAGGGACCCAGTACTTC
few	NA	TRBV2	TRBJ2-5	CASSEGQKETQYF	TGTGCCAGCAGTGAAGGGCAGAAAGAGACCCAGTACTTC
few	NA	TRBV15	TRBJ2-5	CATKEQPQETQYF	TGTGCCACCAAGGAACAGCCCCAAGAGACCCAGTACTTC